These T cell receptor beta chains were read from a single sample in a study of blood T cell repertoires in COVID-19. Sequencing used immunoSEQ multiplex PCR; TCRdb keeps in-frame clones, though not all of them. The sample holds about 190,000 clones, roughly four fifths seen once. The sequencing sample was made of peripheral blood. The receptors stem from a woman aged 70 to 79 with active or convalescent COVID-19. Each CDR3 is given with its conserved first and last residue. D genes are given only for firm matches. Rows may omit the clone size; those that give it use once, few, many or a size class.

j_call | d_call | clone_size | v_call | cdr3_aa | cdr3_nt
TRBJ2-7 | TRBD1 | few | TRBV27 | CASSFLGQDYEQYF | TGTGCCAGCAGTTTTCTAGGACAGGACTACGAGCAGTACTTC
TRBJ2-3 | - | - | TRBV27 | CASAPGVAPDTQYF | TGTGCCAGCGCCCCGGGGGTAGCTCCAGATACGCAGTATTTT
TRBJ1-2 | - | - | TRBV19 | CASTTTGLRNYGYTF | TGTGCCAGCACAACTACAGGGCTACGTAACTATGGCTACACCTTC
TRBJ2-5 | TRBD2 | - | TRBV6-2/TRBV6-3 | CASSRGLAGLETQYF | TGTGCCAGCAGTCGAGGACTAGCGGGACTAGAGACCCAGTACTTC
TRBJ2-7 | TRBD2 | - | TRBV6-2/TRBV6-3 | CASSYSASGTSPSSYEQYF | TGTGCCAGCAGTTACTCGGCTAGCGGGACTTCGCCCAGCTCCTACGAGCAGTACTTC
TRBJ2-3 | - | - | TRBV19 | CASSISGYTDTQYF | TGTGCCAGTAGTATCTCGGGGTACACAGATACGCAGTATTTT
TRBJ1-3 | - | - | TRBV24-1 | CATIQVSGNTIYF | TGTGCCACCATACAGGTCTCTGGAAACACCATATATTTT
TRBJ2-5 | TRBD1 | - | TRBV4-1 | CASSQSSFSAGGGETQYF | TGCGCCAGCAGCCAGTCTAGTTTTAGTGCAGGGGGCGGCGAGACCCAGTACTTC
TRBJ2-3 | TRBD1 | - | TRBV7-3 | CASSLGAGQATDTQYF | TGTGCCAGCAGCTTGGGGGCAGGACAGGCCACAGATACGCAGTATTTT
TRBJ2-5 | TRBD1 | - | TRBV6-5 | CASSFDRVKRETQYF | TGTGCCAGCAGTTTCGACAGGGTTAAGCGGGAGACCCAGTACTTC